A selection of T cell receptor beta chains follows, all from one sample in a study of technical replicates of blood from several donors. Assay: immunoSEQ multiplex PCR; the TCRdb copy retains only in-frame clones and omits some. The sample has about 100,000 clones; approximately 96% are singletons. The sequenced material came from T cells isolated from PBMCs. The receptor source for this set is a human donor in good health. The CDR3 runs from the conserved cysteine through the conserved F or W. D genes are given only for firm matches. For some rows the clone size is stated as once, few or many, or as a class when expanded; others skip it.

cdr3_aa: CASSQQDPRVNPYGYTF
cdr3_nt: TGCGCCAGCAGCCAGCAGGATCCCAGAGTCAACCCCTATGGCTACACCTTC
clone_size: NA
d_call: NA
v_call: TRBV4-1
j_call: TRBJ1-2

cdr3_aa: CASAKYDYKETQYF
cdr3_nt: TGCGCCAGCGCTAAATATGACTACAAAGAGACCCAGTACTTC
clone_size: NA
d_call: NA
v_call: TRBV5-1
j_call: TRBJ2-5

cdr3_aa: CASSISRGTNEQFF
cdr3_nt: TGTGCCAGCAGTATCAGCAGGGGGACCAATGAGCAGTTCTTC
clone_size: once
d_call: TRBD1
v_call: TRBV27
j_call: TRBJ2-1

cdr3_aa: CASSWGQGARGANVLTF
cdr3_nt: TGTGCCAGCAGCTGGGGACAGGGGGCGCGGGGGGCCAACGTCCTGACTTTC
clone_size: once
d_call: TRBD1
v_call: TRBV5-4
j_call: TRBJ2-6

cdr3_aa: CASSPGTGLGHEQFF
cdr3_nt: TGTGCCAGCAGCCCCGGGACAGGGTTGGGGCATGAGCAGTTCTTC
clone_size: NA
d_call: TRBD1
v_call: TRBV14
j_call: TRBJ2-1

cdr3_aa: CASSKETGLARWLADTQYF
cdr3_nt: TGTGCCAGCAGCAAAGAAACAGGCCTCGCGCGCTGGCTCGCCGATACGCAGTATTTT
clone_size: NA
d_call: NA
v_call: TRBV21-1
j_call: TRBJ2-3

cdr3_aa: CASTGLGNQPQHF
cdr3_nt: TGTGCCAGCACAGGTTTGGGCAATCAGCCCCAGCATTTT
clone_size: once
d_call: NA
v_call: TRBV6-5
j_call: TRBJ1-5

cdr3_aa: CASSSMAGGPNTQYF
cdr3_nt: TGTGCCAGCAGTTCGATGGCGGGGGGGCCGAATACGCAGTATTTT
clone_size: NA
d_call: TRBD2
v_call: TRBV6-5
j_call: TRBJ2-3

cdr3_aa: CASSLKWSSDYEQYF
cdr3_nt: TGTGCCAGCAGTTTAAAGTGGTCTAGCGACTACGAGCAGTACTTC
clone_size: NA
d_call: NA
v_call: TRBV27
j_call: TRBJ2-7

cdr3_aa: CASSPTRARAGELFF
cdr3_nt: TGTGCCAGCAGCCCAACTCGCGCGAGGGCCGGGGAGCTGTTTTTT
clone_size: NA
d_call: NA
v_call: TRBV7-2
j_call: TRBJ2-2

cdr3_aa: CASSQQGENQPQHF
cdr3_nt: TGTGCCAGCAGCCAACAGGGGGAGAATCAGCCCCAGCATTTT
clone_size: NA
d_call: TRBD1
v_call: TRBV7-9
j_call: TRBJ1-5

cdr3_aa: CASSNPGQGSYEQYF
cdr3_nt: TGTGCCAGCAGTAACCCGGGACAGGGATCCTACGAGCAGTACTTC
clone_size: NA
d_call: TRBD1
v_call: TRBV6-1
j_call: TRBJ2-7

cdr3_aa: CSAPSERTQYF
cdr3_nt: TGCAGTGCACCGAGTGAACGGACCCAGTACTTC
clone_size: NA
d_call: NA
v_call: TRBV20-1
j_call: TRBJ2-5

cdr3_aa: CASSPGGLANEKLFF
cdr3_nt: TGTGCCAGCAGCCCGGGGGGACTGGCTAATGAAAAACTGTTTTTT
clone_size: NA
d_call: NA
v_call: TRBV9
j_call: TRBJ1-4

cdr3_aa: CASSLNLAGGPNAYNEQFF
cdr3_nt: TGCGCCAGCAGCTTGAACCTAGCGGGAGGGCCTAACGCTTACAATGAGCAGTTCTTC
clone_size: NA
d_call: TRBD2
v_call: TRBV5-1
j_call: TRBJ2-1

cdr3_aa: CASQEPFRGKGKNIQYF
cdr3_nt: TGTGCCAGTCAAGAACCTTTCAGGGGAAAAGGCAAAAACATTCAGTACTTC
clone_size: NA
d_call: NA
v_call: TRBV2
j_call: TRBJ2-4

cdr3_aa: CASTRGSSTDTQYF
cdr3_nt: TGTGCCAGTACGCGGGGATCTAGCACAGATACGCAGTATTTT
clone_size: NA
d_call: NA
v_call: TRBV2
j_call: TRBJ2-3

cdr3_aa: CASSDRSGANVLTF
cdr3_nt: TGTGCCAGTAGTGACAGGTCTGGGGCCAACGTCCTGACTTTC
clone_size: NA
d_call: NA
v_call: TRBV19
j_call: TRBJ2-6

cdr3_aa: CASSYGGAGGSYEQYF
cdr3_nt: TGTGCCAGCAGTTACGGGGGAGCGGGGGGTTCCTACGAGCAGTACTTC
clone_size: NA
d_call: TRBD2
v_call: TRBV6-5
j_call: TRBJ2-7

cdr3_aa: CASSLRVQLNTGELFF
cdr3_nt: TGCGCCAGCAGCCTACGGGTACAATTGAACACCGGGGAGCTGTTTTTT
clone_size: NA
d_call: NA
v_call: TRBV4-1
j_call: TRBJ2-2

cdr3_aa: CASSELASTDTQYF
cdr3_nt: TGCGCCAGCAGTGAGTTAGCTAGCACAGATACGCAGTATTTT
clone_size: NA
d_call: NA
v_call: TRBV10-1
j_call: TRBJ2-3

cdr3_aa: CASSLGDSSTYEQYF
cdr3_nt: TGTGCTAGCAGCTTAGGGGACAGCTCTACCTACGAGCAGTACTTC
clone_size: NA
d_call: TRBD1
v_call: TRBV7-7
j_call: TRBJ2-7

cdr3_aa: CASTGFDRAYEQYF
cdr3_nt: TGTGCCAGCACCGGCTTTGACAGAGCCTACGAGCAGTACTTC
clone_size: NA
d_call: NA
v_call: TRBV2
j_call: TRBJ2-7

cdr3_aa: CASSLSDRVGQETQYF
cdr3_nt: TGCGCCAGCAGCCTCTCAGACCGGGTCGGGCAAGAGACCCAGTACTTC
clone_size: NA
d_call: NA
v_call: TRBV5-1
j_call: TRBJ2-5

cdr3_aa: CASRDRRLEAFF
cdr3_nt: TGTGCCAGCAGGGACAGGAGACTTGAAGCTTTCTTT
clone_size: NA
d_call: TRBD1
v_call: TRBV6-1
j_call: TRBJ1-1

cdr3_aa: CAISRGSDYGYTF
cdr3_nt: TGCGCCATCTCACGGGGGTCGGACTATGGCTACACCTTC
clone_size: NA
d_call: NA
v_call: TRBV10-2
j_call: TRBJ1-2

cdr3_aa: CASSQRGGYTF
cdr3_nt: TGTGCCAGCAGTCAACGGGGGGGCTACACCTTC
clone_size: NA
d_call: NA
v_call: TRBV13
j_call: TRBJ1-2

cdr3_aa: CASSGQPYSNQPQHF
cdr3_nt: TGTGCCAGCAGTGGACAGCCCTATAGCAATCAGCCCCAGCATTTT
clone_size: NA
d_call: NA
v_call: TRBV6-1
j_call: TRBJ1-5

cdr3_aa: CASSVLRDRDYNEQFF
cdr3_nt: TGTGCCAGCAGCGTCCTCCGGGACAGAGACTACAATGAGCAGTTCTTC
clone_size: NA
d_call: TRBD1
v_call: TRBV9
j_call: TRBJ2-1

cdr3_aa: CASSPPRQGPLSEAFF
cdr3_nt: TGTGCCAGTAGCCCGCCCAGACAGGGACCGCTGAGTGAAGCTTTCTTT
clone_size: NA
d_call: TRBD1
v_call: TRBV19
j_call: TRBJ1-1

cdr3_aa: CASTTPGGLMNTEAFF
cdr3_nt: TGTGCCAGTACCACCCCAGGGGGTCTAATGAACACTGAAGCTTTCTTT
clone_size: NA
d_call: TRBD1
v_call: TRBV19
j_call: TRBJ1-1

cdr3_aa: CASSFQVLAGTDTQYF
cdr3_nt: TGTGCCAGCAGCTTCCAGGTCCTAGCGGGCACAGATACGCAGTATTTT
clone_size: NA
d_call: TRBD2
v_call: TRBV5-6
j_call: TRBJ2-3

cdr3_aa: CASSSRRTHGYTF
cdr3_nt: TGTGCCAGTAGTTCCCGAAGGACTCATGGCTACACCTTC
clone_size: NA
d_call: NA
v_call: TRBV19
j_call: TRBJ1-2

cdr3_aa: CASIATLNTGELFF
cdr3_nt: TGTGCCAGCATCGCGACTTTGAACACCGGGGAGCTGTTTTTT
clone_size: NA
d_call: NA
v_call: TRBV6-5
j_call: TRBJ2-2

cdr3_aa: CASSLDELDTQYF
cdr3_nt: TGTGCCAGCAGCTTAGACGAGTTAGATACGCAGTATTTT
clone_size: NA
d_call: NA
v_call: TRBV7-9
j_call: TRBJ2-3

cdr3_aa: CASRLGEETGRATYEQYF
cdr3_nt: TGTGCAAGTCGCTTAGGCGAAGAGACAGGGCGAGCAACCTACGAGCAGTACTTC
clone_size: once
d_call: NA
v_call: TRBV12-2
j_call: TRBJ2-7

cdr3_aa: CASSLHGTGAEQYF
cdr3_nt: TGTGCCAGCAGCTTGCACGGGACAGGGGCCGAGCAGTACTTC
clone_size: NA
d_call: TRBD1
v_call: TRBV7-6
j_call: TRBJ2-7

cdr3_aa: CASTGTSGSSEQYF
cdr3_nt: TGTGCCAGCACTGGGACTAGCGGGAGTAGCGAGCAGTACTTC
clone_size: NA
d_call: TRBD2
v_call: TRBV6-1
j_call: TRBJ2-7

cdr3_aa: CAWSDILAYEQYF
cdr3_nt: TGTGCCTGGAGTGATATTCTAGCCTACGAGCAGTACTTC
clone_size: NA
d_call: NA
v_call: TRBV30
j_call: TRBJ2-7